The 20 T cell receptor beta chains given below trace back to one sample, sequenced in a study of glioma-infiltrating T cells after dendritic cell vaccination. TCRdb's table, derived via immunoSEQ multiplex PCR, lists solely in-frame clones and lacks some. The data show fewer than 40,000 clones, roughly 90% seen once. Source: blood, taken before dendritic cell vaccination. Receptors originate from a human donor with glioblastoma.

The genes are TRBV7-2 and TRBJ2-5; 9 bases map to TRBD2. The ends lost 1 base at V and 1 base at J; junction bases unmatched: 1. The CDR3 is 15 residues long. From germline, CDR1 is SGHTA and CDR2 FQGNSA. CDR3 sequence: CASSLGGGGQETQYF. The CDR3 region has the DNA TGTGCCAGCAGCTTAGGCGGGGGGGGCCAAGAGACCCAGTACTTC. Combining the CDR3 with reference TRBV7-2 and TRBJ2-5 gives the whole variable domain GAGVSQSPSNKVTEKGKDVELRCDPISGHTALYWYRQSLGQGLEFLIYFQGNSAPDKSGLPSDRFSAERTGGSVSTLTIQRTQQEDSAVYLCASSLGGGGQETQYFGPGTRLLVL.

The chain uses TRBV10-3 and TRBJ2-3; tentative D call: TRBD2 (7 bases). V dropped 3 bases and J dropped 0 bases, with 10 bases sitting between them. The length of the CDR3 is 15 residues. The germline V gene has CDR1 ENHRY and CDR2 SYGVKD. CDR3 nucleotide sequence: TGTGCCATCAGTGACGGGGGGCGTAGCACAGATACGCAGTATTTT. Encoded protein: CAISDGGRSTDTQYF.

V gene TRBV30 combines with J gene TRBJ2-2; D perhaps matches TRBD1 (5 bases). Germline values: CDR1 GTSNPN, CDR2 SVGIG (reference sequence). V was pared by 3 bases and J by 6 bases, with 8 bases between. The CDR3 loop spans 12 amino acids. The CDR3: CAWRGPSGELFF. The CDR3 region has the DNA TGTGCCTGGAGGGGGCCGTCCGGGGAGCTGTTTTTT. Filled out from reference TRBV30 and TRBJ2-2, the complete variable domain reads SQTIHQWPATLVQPVGSPLSLECTVEGTSNPNLYWYRQAAGRGLQLLFYSVGIGQISSEVPQNLSASRPQDRQFILSSKKLLLSDSGFYLCAWRGPSGELFFGEGSRLTVL.

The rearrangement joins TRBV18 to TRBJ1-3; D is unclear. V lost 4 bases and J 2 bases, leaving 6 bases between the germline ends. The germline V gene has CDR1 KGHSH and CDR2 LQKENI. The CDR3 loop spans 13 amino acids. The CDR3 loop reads CASSQDTGNTIYF. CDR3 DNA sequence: TGTGCCAGCTCACAAGACACTGGAAACACCATATATTTT. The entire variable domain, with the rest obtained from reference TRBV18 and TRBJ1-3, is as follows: NAGVMQNPRHLVRRRGQEARLRCSPMKGHSHVYWYRQLPEEGLKFMVYLQKENIIDESGMPKERFSAEFPKEGPSILRIQQVVRGDSAAYFCASSQDTGNTIYFGEGSWLTVV.

CDR3: CASSGLRGGWEQYF. In DNA form, the CDR3 reads TGTGCCAGCAGCGGGCTACGGGGGGGCTGGGAGCAGTACTTC. V usage is TRBV7-2 and J usage is TRBJ2-7; 8 nucleotides agree with TRBD2. The V gene end was trimmed by 5 bases and the J gene end by 7 bases; junction bases not matched to a gene: 10. The CDR3 loop spans 14 amino acids. CDR1 is SGHTA and CDR2 is FQGNSA in the germline V gene.

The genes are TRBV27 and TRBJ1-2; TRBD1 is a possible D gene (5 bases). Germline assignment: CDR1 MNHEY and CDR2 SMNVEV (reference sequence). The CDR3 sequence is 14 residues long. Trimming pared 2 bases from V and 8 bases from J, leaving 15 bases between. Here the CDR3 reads CASSLNRFNSGYTF. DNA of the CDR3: TGTGCCAGCAGTTTAAACAGGTTTAACAGCGGCTACACCTTC.

CDR3 nucleotides: TGTGCCAGCAGCCGAGAGCGGGTCAGCACAGATACGCAGTATTTT. Translation gives CASSRERVSTDTQYF. The gene calls are TRBV11-2 and TRBJ2-3, with TRBD2 as a possible D gene (6 bases). Germline V gene data show CDR1 as SGHAT and CDR2 as FQNNGV. Deletions cut 5 bases from V and 0 bases from J, with 12 bases between. CDR3 length: 15 residues. Full variable domain (rest looked up from reference TRBV11-2 and TRBJ2-3): EAGVAQSPRYKIIEKRQSVAFWCNPISGHATLYWYQQILGQGPKLLIQFQNNGVVDDSQLPKDRFSAERLKGVDSTLKIQPAKLEDSAVYLCASSRERVSTDTQYFGPGTRLTVL.

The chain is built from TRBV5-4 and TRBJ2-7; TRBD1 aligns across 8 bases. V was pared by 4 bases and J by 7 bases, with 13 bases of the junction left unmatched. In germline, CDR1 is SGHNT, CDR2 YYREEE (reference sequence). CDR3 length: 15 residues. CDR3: CASSPHPDRVGEQYF. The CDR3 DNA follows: TGTGCCAGCAGCCCCCACCCGGACAGGGTGGGGGAGCAGTACTTC.

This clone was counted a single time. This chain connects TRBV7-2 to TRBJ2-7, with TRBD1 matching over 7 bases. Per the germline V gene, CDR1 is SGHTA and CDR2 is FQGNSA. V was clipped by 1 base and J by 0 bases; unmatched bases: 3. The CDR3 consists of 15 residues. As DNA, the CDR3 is TGTGCCAGCAGCTTAGAGGGGGCTGGCTCCTACGAGCAGTACTTC. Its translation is CASSLEGAGSYEQYF.

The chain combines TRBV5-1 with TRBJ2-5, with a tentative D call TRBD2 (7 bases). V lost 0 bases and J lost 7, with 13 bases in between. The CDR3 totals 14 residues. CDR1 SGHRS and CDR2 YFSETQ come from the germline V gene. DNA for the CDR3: TGCGCCAGCAGCTTGGAGGGGGGGAAGGGGACCCAGTACTTC. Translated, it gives CASSLEGGKGTQYF.

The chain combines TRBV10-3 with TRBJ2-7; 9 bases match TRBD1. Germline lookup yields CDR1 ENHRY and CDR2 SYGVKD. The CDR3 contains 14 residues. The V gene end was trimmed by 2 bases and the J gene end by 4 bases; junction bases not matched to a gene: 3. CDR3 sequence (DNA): TGTGCCATCAGTGAGGGGACAGGGATGTACGAGCAGTACTTC. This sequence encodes CAISEGTGMYEQYF.

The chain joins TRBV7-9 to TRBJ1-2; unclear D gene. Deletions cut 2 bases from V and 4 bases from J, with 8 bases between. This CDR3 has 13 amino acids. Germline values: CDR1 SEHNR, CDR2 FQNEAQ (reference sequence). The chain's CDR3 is CASSLSESYGYTF. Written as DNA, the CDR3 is TGTGCCAGCAGCTTATCCGAGTCCTATGGCTACACCTTC.

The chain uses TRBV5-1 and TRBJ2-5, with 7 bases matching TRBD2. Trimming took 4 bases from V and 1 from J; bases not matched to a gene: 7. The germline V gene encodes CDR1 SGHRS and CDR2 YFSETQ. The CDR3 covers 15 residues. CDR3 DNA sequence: TGCGCCAGCAGCCTGGGAGCGGGGAGCCAAGAGACCCAGTACTTC. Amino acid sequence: CASSLGAGSQETQYF.

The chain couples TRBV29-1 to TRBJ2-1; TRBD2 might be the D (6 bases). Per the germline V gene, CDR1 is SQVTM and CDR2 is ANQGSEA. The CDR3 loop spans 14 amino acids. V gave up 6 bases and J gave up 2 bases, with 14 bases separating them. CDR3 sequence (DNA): TGCAGCGTAACCCCTCCGGGAGCCTACAATGAGCAGTTCTTC. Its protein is CSVTPPGAYNEQFF.

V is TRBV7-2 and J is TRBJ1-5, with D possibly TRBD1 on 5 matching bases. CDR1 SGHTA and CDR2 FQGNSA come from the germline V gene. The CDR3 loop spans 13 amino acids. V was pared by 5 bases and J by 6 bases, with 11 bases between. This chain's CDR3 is CASSAPGPQPQHF. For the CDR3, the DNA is TGTGCCAGCAGCGCCCCAGGGCCTCAGCCCCAGCATTTT.

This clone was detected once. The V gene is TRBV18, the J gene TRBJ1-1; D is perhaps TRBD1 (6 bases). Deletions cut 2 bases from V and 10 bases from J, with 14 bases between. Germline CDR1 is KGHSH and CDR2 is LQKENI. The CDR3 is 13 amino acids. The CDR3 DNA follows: TGTGCCAGCTCACCAGGATGGGGCAGGGGAGCTTTCTTT. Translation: CASSPGWGRGAFF.

The DNA for the CDR3 is TGTGCCAGCTCACCTCAGGGGGATCAGCCCCAGCATTTT. It is translated as CASSPQGDQPQHF. The V call is TRBV18, the J call TRBJ1-5; TRBD1 aligns across 7 bases. The CDR3 spans 13 residues. Germline V gene data show CDR1 as KGHSH and CDR2 as LQKENI. V shed 3 bases and J 5 bases; nucleotides not matched to a gene: 1.

The CDR3 DNA follows: TGTGCCAGCAGTGCTAGCGGGACTCCTGTTTCCTACGAGCAGTACTTC. It specifies CASSASGTPVSYEQYF. The V and J genes are TRBV6-1 and TRBJ2-7; 9 nucleotides align to TRBD2. Germline CDR1 is MNHNS and CDR2 is SASEGT. Trimming at V came to 4 bases and at J to 1 base, leaving 8 bases not matched to a gene. The CDR3 consists of 16 residues.

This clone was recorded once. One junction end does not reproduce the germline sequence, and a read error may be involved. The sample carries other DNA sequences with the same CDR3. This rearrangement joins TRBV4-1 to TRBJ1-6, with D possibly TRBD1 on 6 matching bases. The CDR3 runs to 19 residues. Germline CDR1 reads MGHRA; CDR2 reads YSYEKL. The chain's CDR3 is CASSLEGVRGSSYNSPLHF. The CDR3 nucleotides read TGCGCCAGCAGCCTAGAGGGTGTGAGGGGGAGCTCCTATAATTCCCCCCTCCACTTT.

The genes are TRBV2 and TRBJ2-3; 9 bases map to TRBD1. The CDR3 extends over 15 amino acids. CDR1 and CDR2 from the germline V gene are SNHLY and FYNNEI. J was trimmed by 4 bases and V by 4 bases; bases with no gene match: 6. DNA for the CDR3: TGTGCCAGCAGTGGTGGGGGACAGGGTCCAGATACGCAGTATTTT. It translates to CASSGGGQGPDTQYF.